This TCR beta chain was retrieved from a study of cytomegalovirus exposure and HLA in healthy donors. The PCR contained 60 Vbeta and 13 Jbeta primers. The data were produced by immunoSEQ multiplex PCR, yet TCRdb's version contains in-frame clones alone and is incomplete. The sample consists of 150,000 to 200,000 clones, about 84% of them appearing once. On this clone itself: What it binds is unknown.

Overall study findings and caveats: Analysis was carried out at a later point, and it linked a missense DCLRE1C variant to TCR beta V- and J-gene trimming.

The CDR3 is made up of 17 amino acids. V was pared by 0 bases and J by 2 bases, with 7 bases of the junction left unmatched. Germline CDR1 SGDLS, CDR2 YYNGEE. The TCR comes from a man aged 45-65 years in good health and CMV-seronegative. The chain uses TRBV9 and TRBJ2-3, with 9 bases matching TRBD2. Sequencing was performed on PBMCs. The CDR3 protein is CASSVGGSGGPTDTQYF. In nucleotides, the CDR3 is TGTGCCAGCAGCGTAGGAGGTAGCGGGGGCCCCACAGATACGCAGTATTTT.